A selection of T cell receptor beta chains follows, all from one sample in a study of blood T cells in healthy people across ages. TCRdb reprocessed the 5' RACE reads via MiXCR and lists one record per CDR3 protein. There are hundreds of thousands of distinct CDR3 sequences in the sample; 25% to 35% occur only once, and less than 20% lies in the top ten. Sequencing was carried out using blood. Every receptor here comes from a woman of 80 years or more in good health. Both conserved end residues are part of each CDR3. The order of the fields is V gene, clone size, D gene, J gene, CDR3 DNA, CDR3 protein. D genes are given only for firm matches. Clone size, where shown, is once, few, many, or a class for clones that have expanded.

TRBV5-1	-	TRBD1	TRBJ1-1	TGCGCCAGCAGCTTAACCGGGACAGGGAGAGGAGCTGAAGCTTTCTTT	CASSLTGTGRGAEAFF
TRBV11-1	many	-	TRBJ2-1	TGTGCCAGCAGCGCCAGGGCCAGCTCCTACAATGAGCAGTTCTTC	CASSARASSYNEQFF
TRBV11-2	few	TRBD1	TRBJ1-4	TGTGCCAGCAGTCACGAGACAGGGTATGAAAAACTGTTTTTT	CASSHETGYEKLFF
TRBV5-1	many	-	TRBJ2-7	TGCGCCAGCGGCCCCTGGGGAGCCTCCTACGAGCAGTACTTC	CASGPWGASYEQYF
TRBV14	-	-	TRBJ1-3	TGTGCCAGCAGCCAAGATATAACATCCTACTCTGGAAACACCATATATTTT	CASSQDITSYSGNTIYF
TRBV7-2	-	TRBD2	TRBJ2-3	TGTGCCAGCAGCCAGAACGGACGAGCGGGAGTAGGAGATACGCAGTATTTT	CASSQNGRAGVGDTQYF
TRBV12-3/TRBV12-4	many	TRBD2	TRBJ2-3	TGTGCCAGCAGATTTAGCGGGGGGGGTCTCACAGATACGCAGTATTTT	CASRFSGGGLTDTQYF
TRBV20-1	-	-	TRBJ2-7	TGCAGTCCTAGAAAAGCGGTTACGGTGGACTCCTACAATGAGCAGTACTTC	CSPRKAVTVDSYNEQYF
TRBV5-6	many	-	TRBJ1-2	TGTGCCAGCAGCTTGGTTGGATGGCGGGACTATGGCTACACCTTC	CASSLVGWRDYGYTF
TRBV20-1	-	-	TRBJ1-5	TGCAGTGCTAGGATAGACACTGATCAGCCCCAGCATTTT	CSARIDTDQPQHF
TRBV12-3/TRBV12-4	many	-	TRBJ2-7	TGTGCCAGCGGTCGACTGATGACCTACGAGCAGTACTTC	CASGRLMTYEQYF
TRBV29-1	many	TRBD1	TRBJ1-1	TGCAGCGGGGGGACAGGGGCGAACACTGAAGCTTTCTTT	CSGGTGANTEAFF
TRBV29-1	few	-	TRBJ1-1	TGCAGCGTTGATGGGGTAGACATGAACACTGAAGCTTTCTTT	CSVDGVDMNTEAFF
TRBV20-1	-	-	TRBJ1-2	TGCAGTGCTAGAGATCCGGGGGGGAATGGCTACACCTTC	CSARDPGGNGYTF
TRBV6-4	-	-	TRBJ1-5	TGTGCCAGCAGTTCGGACGCAGGTCAGCCCCAGCATTTT	CASSSDAGQPQHF
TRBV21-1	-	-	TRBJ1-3	TGTGCCAGCTTCGGACAGGGTAAACCCTCTGGAAACACCATATATTTT	CASFGQGKPSGNTIYF
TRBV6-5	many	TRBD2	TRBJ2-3	TGTGCCAGCAGCCGGGGGGGACGCACAGATACGCAGTATTTT	CASSRGGRTDTQYF
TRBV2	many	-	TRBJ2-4	TGTGCCAGCAGAGTCGACAGATTAGCCAAAAACATTCAGTACTTC	CASRVDRLAKNIQYF
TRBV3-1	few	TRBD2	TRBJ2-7	TGTGCCAGCAGCGGGGGGGTGGGCTCCTACGAGCAGTACTTC	CASSGGVGSYEQYF
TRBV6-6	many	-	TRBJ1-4	TGTGCCAGCAGTTCGGTGGGCGAACTGTTTTTT	CASSSVGELFF
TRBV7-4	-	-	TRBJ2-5	TGTGCCAGCAGCGTAGGACTCCCAGGGACCCAGTACTTC	CASSVGLPGTQYF
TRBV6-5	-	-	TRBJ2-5	TGTGCCAGCAGGGCGGGGGCCTTACAAGAGACCCAGTACTTC	CASRAGALQETQYF
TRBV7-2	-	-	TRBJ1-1	TGTGCCAGCAGTTTAGGGGAGGGAGTGGGCACTGAAGCTTTCTTT	CASSLGEGVGTEAFF
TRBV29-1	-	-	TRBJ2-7	TGCAGCGTTGAAAGGATAGCGGCGAGCTCCTACGAGCAGTACTTC	CSVERIAASSYEQYF
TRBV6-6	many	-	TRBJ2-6	TGTGCCAGCAGTCCGTGGACTGGGGCCAACGTCCTGACTTTC	CASSPWTGANVLTF
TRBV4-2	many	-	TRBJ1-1	TGTGCCAGCAGCGAGAACCTCGTTCCAGGCACTGAAGCTTTCTTT	CASSENLVPGTEAFF
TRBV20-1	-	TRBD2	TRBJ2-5	TGCAGTGCTAGAGTTAAGCGGGGAAACCAAGGGACCCAGTACTTC	CSARVKRGNQGTQYF
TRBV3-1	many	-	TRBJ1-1	TGTGCCAGCAGCCAAGACTTGGTGAACACTGAAGCTTTCTTT	CASSQDLVNTEAFF
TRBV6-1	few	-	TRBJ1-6	TGTGCCAGCAGCCGCGCCGCGGGAGGGAGCTCCTATAATTCACCCCTCCACTTT	CASSRAAGGSSYNSPLHF
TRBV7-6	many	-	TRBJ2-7	TGTGCCAGCAGCTTAACAGACTACTACGAGCAGTACTTC	CASSLTDYYEQYF
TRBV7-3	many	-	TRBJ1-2	TGTGCCAGCAGCTTAACAGGGGGGATGAACTATGGCTACACCTTC	CASSLTGGMNYGYTF
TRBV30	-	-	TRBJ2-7	TGTGCCTGGAGTGTTTTAGACGAGCAGTACTTC	CAWSVLDEQYF
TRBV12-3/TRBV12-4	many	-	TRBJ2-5	TGTGCCAGCAGCCTCACCGGGTTTCAAGAGACCCAGTACTTC	CASSLTGFQETQYF
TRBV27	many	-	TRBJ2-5	TGTGCCAGCAGTTTAGGCAGGGTAGGGGAGACCCAGTACTTC	CASSLGRVGETQYF
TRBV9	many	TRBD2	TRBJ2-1	TGTGCCAGCAGCGTAGCTACCGTAGCGGGGGGGCTCCGCTCCTACAATGAGCAGTTCTTC	CASSVATVAGGLRSYNEQFF
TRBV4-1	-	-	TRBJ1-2	TGCGCCAGCAGCCAAGACTGGGGGGACTCGATTGGCTACACCTTC	CASSQDWGDSIGYTF